Shown below are 8 T cell receptor beta chains from a single sample sequenced in a study of T cells in Graves' hyperthyroidism and ophthalmopathy. TCR beta CDR3 sequences were amplified from RNA transcripts. An initial round of RT-PCR targeting the TCR CDR3 relied on the HTBI primer set. TCRdb itself ran the multiplex PCR reads through MiXCR, one entry per CDR3 protein. The sample comprises hundreds of thousands of distinct CDR3 sequences, approximately 16% of which are singletons, and about 3.5% rests with the top ten. Sequenced sample: blood. Source of these receptors: a woman aged 35 to 49 with Graves' ophthalmopathy.

This clonotype appeared many times. The V and J genes are TRBV30 and TRBJ1-1, with a tentative D call TRBD1 (6 bases). The V gene lost 5 bases and the J gene lost 5 bases, with 21 bases spanning the gap. The CDR3 sequence is 15 residues long. CDR1 is GTSNPN, CDR2 SVGIG, per germline (reference sequence). CDR3 residues: CAWLRGGAFRTEAFF. The CDR3, as DNA: TGTGCCTGGTTGAGGGGGGGCGCATTTAGGACTGAAGCTTTCTTT.

This clonotype was detected ten times or more. The V and J genes are TRBV5-1 and TRBJ2-2, with D unresolved. V lost 0 bases and J 2 bases, leaving 8 bases between the germline ends. The CDR3 runs to 15 residues. Germline V gives CDR1 SGHRS, CDR2 YFSETQ. CDR3 sequence reads: CASSLDRKNTGELFF. The CDR3 nucleotides are TGCGCCAGCAGCTTGGATAGGAAAAACACCGGGGAGCTGTTTTTT.

This clonotype was recorded many times. The chain couples TRBV12-3 or TRBV12-4 to TRBJ2-3; perhaps TRBD2 as D (6 bases). Trimming pared 3 bases from V and 9 bases from J, leaving 7 bases between. The CDR3 is 11 residues long. CDR3 sequence: CASSFRGTQYF. The CDR3 DNA sequence: TGTGCCAGCAGTTTCCGGGGGACGCAGTATTTT.

This clonotype was observed many times. The CDR3 bases are TGTGCCAGCCAAGGTCTGGCTGATCGGCAGTACTTC. This translates into CASQGLADRQYF. J is TRBJ2-7 and V is TRBV6-2 or TRBV6-3; unclear D gene. This CDR3 is 12 amino acids long. Trimming took 8 bases from V and 9 from J, leaving 17 bases between them. Germline assignment: CDR1 MNHEY and CDR2 SVGEGT.

This clonotype was recorded a few times. This chain joins TRBV7-9 and TRBJ1-2; TRBD1 is a possible D gene (6 bases). The V gene lost 5 bases and the J gene lost 4 bases, with 17 bases spanning the gap. The germline V gene encodes CDR1 SEHNR and CDR2 FQNEAQ (reference sequence). The CDR3 loop spans 15 amino acids. CDR3 DNA: TGTGCCAGCAGCCCGGGAGACAGGCATTTCTATGGCTACACCTTC. Translating it yields CASSPGDRHFYGYTF.

There are many counts of this clonotype. In DNA form, the CDR3 reads TGTGCCAGCAGTTCCGGACGCCAAGATACGCAGTATTTT. Amino acid sequence: CASSSGRQDTQYF. This rearrangement joins TRBV7-3 to TRBJ2-3; D remains ambiguous. The germline V gene has CDR1 SGHTA and CDR2 FQGTGA. V lost 6 bases to trimming and J lost 5 bases, with 12 bases between them. CDR3 length equals 13 residues.

This clonotype was seen more than once but under ten times. The CDR3 here is CASSLGDSPGGNEQFF. Written as DNA, the CDR3 is TGCGCCAGCAGCCTGGGGGACAGCCCGGGGGGGAATGAGCAGTTCTTC. The chain carries TRBV5-1 and TRBJ2-1, with a weak D call TRBD2 (8 bases). The germline V gene has CDR1 SGHRS and CDR2 YFSETQ. The CDR3 spans 16 residues. Between the trimmed V and J ends, which lost 4 bases and 7 bases, there was a span of 21 bases.

The rearrangement links TRBV6-1 to TRBJ1-3; D unclear. The V gene lost 8 bases and the J gene lost 6 bases, with 17 bases spanning the gap. The germline CDR1 and CDR2 sequences are MNHNS and SASEGT. This CDR3 is 14 amino acids long. The CDR3 DNA is TGTGCCAGCGAACTTGGGCAGTGGTCAAACACCATATATTTT. It is translated as CASELGQWSNTIYF.